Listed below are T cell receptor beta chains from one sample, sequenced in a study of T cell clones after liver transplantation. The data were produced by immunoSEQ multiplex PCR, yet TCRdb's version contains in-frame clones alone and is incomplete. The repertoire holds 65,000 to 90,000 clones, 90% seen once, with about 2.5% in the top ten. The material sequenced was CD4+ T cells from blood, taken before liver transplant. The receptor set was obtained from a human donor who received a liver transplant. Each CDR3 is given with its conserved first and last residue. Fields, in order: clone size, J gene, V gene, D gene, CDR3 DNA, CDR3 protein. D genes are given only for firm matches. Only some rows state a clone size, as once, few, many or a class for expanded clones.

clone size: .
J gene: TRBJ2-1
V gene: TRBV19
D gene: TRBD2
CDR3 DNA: TGTGCCAGTACCGTAGCGGCGGGAGACGCCTACAATGAGCAGTTCTTC
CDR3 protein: CASTVAAGDAYNEQFF

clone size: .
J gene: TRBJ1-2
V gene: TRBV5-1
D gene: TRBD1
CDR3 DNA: TGCGCCAGCAGCCCGGGACAGGGATCATATGGCTACACCTTC
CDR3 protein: CASSPGQGSYGYTF

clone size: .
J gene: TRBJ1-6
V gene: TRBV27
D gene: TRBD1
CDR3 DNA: TGTGCCAGCAGCGGTGGCGACAGGGACTATTCACCCCTCCACTTT
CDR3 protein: CASSGGDRDYSPLHF

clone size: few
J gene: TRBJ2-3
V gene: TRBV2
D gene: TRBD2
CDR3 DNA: TGTGCCAGCAGGACTAGCGGGAGTTTGGGAGATACGCAGTATTTT
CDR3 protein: CASRTSGSLGDTQYF

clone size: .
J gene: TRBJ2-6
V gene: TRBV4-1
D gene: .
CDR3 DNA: TGCGCCAGCAGCCAAGCATGGGTCTCTGGGGCCAACGTCCTGACTTTC
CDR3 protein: CASSQAWVSGANVLTF

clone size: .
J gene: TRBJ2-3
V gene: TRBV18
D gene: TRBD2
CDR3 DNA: TGTGCCAGCTCACCCGGGACTAGCGGGACCCCTAGCACAGATACGCAGTATTTT
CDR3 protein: CASSPGTSGTPSTDTQYF

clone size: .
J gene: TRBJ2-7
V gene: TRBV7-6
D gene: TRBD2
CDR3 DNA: TGTGCCAGCACCATGGGCGCGGGGACTAGCGGGACCGAGCAGTACTTC
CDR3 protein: CASTMGAGTSGTEQYF

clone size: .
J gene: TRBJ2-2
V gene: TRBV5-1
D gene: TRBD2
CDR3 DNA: TGCGCCAGCAGCTTGGCGGCTAGCGGGGGCCGCACCGGGGAGCTGTTTTTT
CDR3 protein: CASSLAASGGRTGELFF

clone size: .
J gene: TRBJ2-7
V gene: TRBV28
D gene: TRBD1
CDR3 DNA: TGTGCCAGCAGAGGGACAGGGGAAGTTTACGAGCAGTACTTC
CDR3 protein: CASRGTGEVYEQYF

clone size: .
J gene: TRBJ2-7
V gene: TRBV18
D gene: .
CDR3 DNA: TGTGCCAGCTCAAGTAGGGTGTACGAGCAGTACTTC
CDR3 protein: CASSSRVYEQYF

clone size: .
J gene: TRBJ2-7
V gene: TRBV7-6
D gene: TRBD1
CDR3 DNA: TGTGCCAGCAGCCTAAGGCGAGAGGGGGCTTACGAGCAGTACTTC
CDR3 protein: CASSLRREGAYEQYF

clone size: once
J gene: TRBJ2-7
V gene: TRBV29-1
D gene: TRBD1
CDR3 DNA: TGCAGCGTTTCTTTGACAGGGGATGACGAGCAGTACTTC
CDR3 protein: CSVSLTGDDEQYF

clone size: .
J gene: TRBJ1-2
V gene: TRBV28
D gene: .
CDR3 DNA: TGTGCCAGCACCTACAGGGTAACTATGAGCTACACCTTC
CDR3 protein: CASTYRVTMSYTF

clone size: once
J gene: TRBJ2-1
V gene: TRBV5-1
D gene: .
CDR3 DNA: TGCGCCAGCAGCTTGGGTGGCGTTAATGAGCAGTTCTTC
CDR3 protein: CASSLGGVNEQFF

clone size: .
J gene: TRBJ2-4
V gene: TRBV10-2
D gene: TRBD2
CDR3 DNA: TGCGCCAGCAGTGAGTCGGCCGGGACTAGCGGGAGGAGGGCCAAAAACATTCAGTACTTC
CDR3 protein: CASSESAGTSGRRAKNIQYF

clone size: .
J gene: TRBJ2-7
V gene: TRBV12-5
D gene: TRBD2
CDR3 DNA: TGTGCTAGTGGGTCCCTCCGGGGGGCCTACGAGCAGTACTTC
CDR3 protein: CASGSLRGAYEQYF

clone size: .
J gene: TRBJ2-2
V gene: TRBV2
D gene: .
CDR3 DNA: TGTGCCAGCTTAAATCCGGGACTCCAAAGTGACGGGGAGCTGTTTTTT
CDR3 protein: CASLNPGLQSDGELFF